The rows below give T cell receptor beta chains drawn from one sample of a study of cytomegalovirus exposure and HLA in healthy donors. Data came from immunoSEQ multiplex PCR; TCRdb stores just in-frame clones and leaves some out. Found here are some 210,000 clones, around 87% of them singletons; the top ten hold 1% to 1.5%. The sequenced material came from PBMCs. These TCRs come from a man aged 25-45 years in good health and CMV-seronegative. Each CDR3 is given with its conserved first and last residue. The D gene is left open where the match is weak. Size values are once, few and many counts, or a class for expanded clones, and some rows have none.

>TRBJ1-2|-|TRBV4-1|16|-
TGCGCCAGCAGCCAAGGAGCTACAGGGTTCGACTATGGCTACACCTTC
CASSQGATGFDYGYTF
>TRBJ2-1|TRBD2|TRBV15|16|-
TGTGCCACCAGGGATAAAGGGACTAGCGCGTACAATGAGCAGTTCTTC
CATRDKGTSAYNEQFF
>TRBJ2-2|-|TRBV6-5|15|-
TGTGCCAGCAGTTACGGACAAGCGAACACCGGGGAGCTGTTTTTT
CASSYGQANTGELFF
>TRBJ2-5|-|TRBV19|13|-
TGTGCCAGTAGTATGGGGGGTGGAGAGACCCAGTACTTC
CASSMGGGETQYF
>TRBJ1-5|-|TRBV29-1|15|once
TGCAGCGTTCTAACAGGGTCCACTAGCAATCAGCCCCAGCATTTT
CSVLTGSTSNQPQHF
>TRBJ2-6|-|TRBV5-1|17|-
TGCGCCAGCAGCTTGAGAGGGGGATCCTCTGGGGCCAACGTCCTGACTTTC
CASSLRGGSSGANVLTF
>TRBJ2-5|-|TRBV29-1|10|-
TGCAGCGTTAGAGAAGAGACCCAGTACTTC
CSVREETQYF
>TRBJ2-7|TRBD1|TRBV30|15|-
TGTGCCTGGAGTCCAGGACAGGGGGGCGCCTACGAGCAGTACTTC
CAWSPGQGGAYEQYF
>TRBJ2-5|TRBD2|TRBV4-2|16|-
TGTGCCAGCAGCCTAGGGGCGAGCGGGGGACAAGAGACCCAGTACTTC
CASSLGASGGQETQYF
>TRBJ1-1|-|TRBV6-5|14|-
TGTGCCAGCAGGACCGGGGTCGGGAACACTGAAGCTTTCTTT
CASRTGVGNTEAFF
>TRBJ2-7|-|TRBV5-1|14|-
TGCGCCAGCAGCTTGGAAGGCGACTCCTACGAGCAGTACTTC
CASSLEGDSYEQYF
>TRBJ1-2|TRBD1|TRBV2|14|-
TGTGCCAGCAGTTTACAGGGGAATCGCTATGGCTACACCTTC
CASSLQGNRYGYTF
>TRBJ1-3|-|TRBV10-3|13|-
TGTGCCATCAGGATCCTATCCGGAAACACCATATATTTT
CAIRILSGNTIYF
>TRBJ1-2|TRBD1|TRBV30|11|-
TGTGCCTGGTTGACAGGGCACGGTTACACCTTC
CAWLTGHGYTF
>TRBJ1-4|-|TRBV9|18|few
TGTGCCAGCAGCGCCCCCAGGGTTAAGGGTGCAACTAATGAAAAACTGTTTTTT
CASSAPRVKGATNEKLFF
>TRBJ2-1|TRBD1|TRBV14|18|-
TGTGCCAGCAGCCAACCCCAAACCGGGACAGGGGCTTACAATGAGCAGTTCTTC
CASSQPQTGTGAYNEQFF
>TRBJ2-1|TRBD2|TRBV7-7|15|-
TGTGCTAGCAGTCCAATCGGCGGGAGGGGGGATGAGCAGTTCTTC
CASSPIGGRGDEQFF
>TRBJ2-5|-|TRBV11-1|15|-
TGTGCCAGCAGCCCAGGACTCGCCTATGGAGAGACCCAGTACTTC
CASSPGLAYGETQYF
>TRBJ2-1|TRBD2|TRBV27|14|-
TGTGCCAGCAGTCCTAGGGAGGGAAACAATGAGCAGTTCTTC
CASSPREGNNEQFF
>TRBJ1-1|-|TRBV14|11|-
TGTGCCAGCAGCCAAACAGGGGAAGCTTTCTTT
CASSQTGEAFF
>TRBJ1-1|-|TRBV2|13|-
TGTGCCAGCAGTGAACTTCCTAACACTGAAGCTTTCTTT
CASSELPNTEAFF
>TRBJ2-7|-|TRBV30|17|-
TGTGCCTGGAGGGGGGGGCCCCGAGGGACCGGCTTGCACGAGCAGTACTTC
CAWRGGPRGTGLHEQYF
>TRBJ1-1|TRBD1|TRBV2|14|-
TGTGCCAGCCAGGGGGTAGATGTGAACACTGAAGCTTTCTTT
CASQGVDVNTEAFF
>TRBJ2-7|-|TRBV4-3|14|-
TGCGCCAGCAGCCAAGATCACCAGTCCTACGAGCAGTACTTC
CASSQDHQSYEQYF
>TRBJ1-1|TRBD1|TRBV7-9|16|-
TGTGCCAGCAGCTTACTAGGACAGGGGGGGAACACTGAAGCTTTCTTT
CASSLLGQGGNTEAFF
>TRBJ1-2|TRBD1|TRBV29-1|12|-
TGCAGCGTTCGGACAGGGGGCTATGGCTACACCTTC
CSVRTGGYGYTF
>TRBJ1-1|-|TRBV5-1|15|-
TGCGCCAGCAGGTCACTGTTCGCAGGGAACACTGAAGCTTTCTTT
CASRSLFAGNTEAFF
>TRBJ2-7|-|TRBV28|14|few
TGTGCCAGCAGTTTACCCCCTCGGGACTACGAGCAGTACTTC
CASSLPPRDYEQYF
>TRBJ2-7|TRBD2|TRBV11-2|16|once
TGTGCCAGCAGCTCAGGACTAGCGGGAGTCAGTGACGAGCAGTACTTC
CASSSGLAGVSDEQYF
>TRBJ2-7|TRBD1|TRBV7-9|13|-
TGTGCCAGCAGTCGGACAGGGTTTTACGAGCAGTACTTC
CASSRTGFYEQYF
>TRBJ2-5|TRBD1|TRBV5-4|13|-
TGTGCCAGCAGTCACAGGGGTATGGAGACCCAGTACTTC
CASSHRGMETQYF
>TRBJ2-1|TRBD2|TRBV6-4|15|few
TGTGCCAGCACTCTCAGCGGGGGAGAGGAGAGTGAGCAGTTCTTC
CASTLSGGEESEQFF
>TRBJ2-7|TRBD1|TRBV7-8|17|once
TGTGCCAGCAGCTTGAGTATCCGGGACAGGGTAATAATAGGGCAGTACTTC
CASSLSIRDRVIIGQYF
>TRBJ2-3|-|TRBV5-4|14|-
TGTGCCAGCAGCGTCAGGGAAGCGACAGATACGCAGTATTTT
CASSVREATDTQYF
>TRBJ1-1|-|TRBV7-2|19|few
TGTGCCAGCAGCAAAATGTTCGGCAGGCACCTAAACCTGAACACTGAAGCTTTCTTT
CASSKMFGRHLNLNTEAFF
>TRBJ1-2|-|TRBV27|14|-
TGTGCCACCTCGGACAGCCTGCGTAACTATGGCTACACCTTC
CATSDSLRNYGYTF
>TRBJ2-7|TRBD1|TRBV7-9|15|-
TGTGCCAGCAGCCCCCGGGACAGGGGGTTTTACGAGCAGTACTTC
CASSPRDRGFYEQYF
>TRBJ1-6|TRBD1|TRBV25-1|16|-
TGTGCCACCCAAGAGGGGACAGGGGTCTATAATTCACCCCTCCACTTT
CATQEGTGVYNSPLHF
>TRBJ1-5|TRBD1|TRBV10-3|15|-
TGTGCCATCCGAGCTGGACAGGGATTTGATCAGCCCCAGCATTTT
CAIRAGQGFDQPQHF
>TRBJ1-4|-|TRBV6-1|16|-
TGTGCCAGCAGTGACATCACGATGAGAGTTAATGAAAAACTGTTTTTT
CASSDITMRVNEKLFF
>TRBJ2-2|-|TRBV7-2|15|-
TGTGCCAGCAGCTTAGCACCGGCAGGGTCCGGGGAGCTGTTTTTT
CASSLAPAGSGELFF
>TRBJ2-3|-|TRBV5-6|15|-
TGTGCCAGCAGCTTGCGCCTAGAGGTCACAGATACGCAGTATTTT
CASSLRLEVTDTQYF
>TRBJ1-3|TRBD1|TRBV28|16|-
TGTGCCAGCAGTTTTGCGGGACAGAGCTCTGGAAACACCATATATTTT
CASSFAGQSSGNTIYF
>TRBJ1-5|-|TRBV5-1|15|-
TGCGCCAGCAGCTTGCAGGGCGAGATCGGTCAGCCCCAGCATTTT
CASSLQGEIGQPQHF
>TRBJ1-2|-|TRBV13|12|-
TGTGCCAGCAGCTCCGGCGGGGGAGGCTACACCTTC
CASSSGGGGYTF